Listed here are 16 T cell receptor beta chains from one sample, sequenced in a study of blood T cell repertoires in COVID-19. Assay: immunoSEQ multiplex PCR; the TCRdb copy retains only in-frame clones and omits some. The profile shows tens of thousands of clones, under 90% of them singletons. Sequenced sample: peripheral blood. Receptors originate from a man between 65 and 85 years old with active or convalescent COVID-19.

V gene TRBV2 combines with J gene TRBJ1-1; the D is unclear. Germline V gene data show CDR1 as SNHLY and CDR2 as FYNNEI. Trimming left V 3 bases short and J 10 bases short, with 6 bases between. The CDR3 extends over 10 amino acids. CDR3 DNA sequence: TGTGCCAGCAGTGAGTTCGGAGCTTTCTTT. Encoded protein: CASSEFGAFF.

The chain employs TRBV19 and TRBJ1-3; 10 bases match TRBD1. V was pared by 5 bases and J by 1 base, with 5 bases of the junction left unmatched. Germline V CDR1 and CDR2: LNHDA, SQIVND (reference sequence). The CDR3 has 16 residues. The CDR3 coding sequence is TGTGCCAGTAGTCCTGGGACAGGGGCATCTGGAAACACCATATATTTT. As protein: CASSPGTGASGNTIYF.

The chain uses TRBV5-4 and TRBJ1-2; 8 nucleotides align to TRBD1. The CDR3 is made up of 13 amino acids. V shed 5 bases, J shed 5 bases, and the junction held 5 bases outside the gene matches. Germline-derived CDR1 and CDR2 are SGHNT and YYREEE (reference sequence). Here the CDR3 reads CASRPGQEYGYTF. CDR3 coding DNA: TGTGCCAGCAGGCCGGGACAGGAGTATGGCTACACCTTC.

V and J are TRBV2 and TRBJ1-1; 7 nucleotides align to TRBD1. CDR3 length: 13 residues. CDR1 and CDR2 (germline): SNHLY, FYNNEI. With V trimmed by 6 bases and J by 8 bases, 9 bases remained unmatched. The CDR3 here is CASSSQGSGEAFF. Here the CDR3 DNA reads TGTGCCAGCAGCTCACAGGGGTCAGGGGAAGCTTTCTTT. The full variable domain, rest sourced from reference TRBV2 and TRBJ1-1, is EPEVTQTPSHQVTQMGQEVILRCVPISNHLYFYWYRQILGQKVEFLVSFYNNEISEKSEIFDDQFSVERPDGSNFTLKIRSTKLEDSAMYFCASSSQGSGEAFFGQGTRLTVV.

The chain uses TRBV2 and TRBJ1-5, with D possibly being TRBD1 (5 bases). The CDR3 runs 15 residues. Germline V gene sequence: CDR1 SNHLY, CDR2 FYNNEI. V was clipped by 6 bases and J by 6 bases, with 18 bases between them. The CDR3 here is CASSNTQEKGQPQHF. The CDR3, as DNA: TGTGCCAGCAGCAACACACAGGAGAAGGGTCAGCCCCAGCATTTT.

V gene TRBV2 combines with J gene TRBJ1-5; 7 bases are a match to TRBD1. Germline lookup yields CDR1 SNHLY and CDR2 FYNNEI. Trimming removed 7 bases from V and 6 bases from J; junction bases left unmatched: 6. The CDR3 contains 13 residues. CDR3 DNA sequence: TGTGCCAGCAACCAGGGGGAGGCTCAGCCCCAGCATTTT. It yields the protein CASNQGEAQPQHF.

This clone showed up just once. One end of the junction fails to match germline, which may point to a read error. The rearrangement links TRBV7-7 to TRBJ2-7; TRBD1 aligns across 7 bases. CDR3 size: 15 residues. Germline CDR1 reads SSHAT; CDR2 reads FNYEAQ (reference sequence). As DNA, the CDR3 is TGTGCTAGCAGCCCAGGGGGTGGTAATTCCTACGAGCAGTACTTC. It specifies CASSPGGGNSYEQYF.

The gene calls are TRBV10-3 and TRBJ2-1, with 7 bases fitting TRBD2. The CDR3 runs to 17 residues. Germline V gives CDR1 ENHRY, CDR2 SYGVKD. V dropped 0 bases and J dropped 3; count of bases not matched to a gene: 8. CDR3 bases: TGTGCCATCAGTGAGTCGGCGGGAGTAAAATACTACAATGAGCAGTTCTTC. Translating it yields CAISESAGVKYYNEQFF.

The rearrangement joins TRBV9 to TRBJ1-3, with 10 nucleotides matching TRBD1. Germline V CDR1 and CDR2: SGDLS, YYNGEE. The CDR3 runs 20 residues. Trimming removed 1 base from V and 8 bases from J; junction bases left unmatched: 21. CDR3 region: CASSVSGQGTLSLGRDTIYF. Written as DNA, the CDR3 is TGTGCCAGCAGCGTATCGGGACAGGGGACACTTTCTCTCGGTAGGGACACCATATATTTT.

The rearrangement links TRBV21-1 to TRBJ2-4; the table gives TRBD2 as D, unverified against the DNA. TRBV21-1 corresponds to a pseudogene. The CDR3 length is 13 residues. CDR3 sequence: CARTESPKNIQYF. In nucleotides, the CDR3 is TGTGCCAGGACTGAAAGCCCCAAAAACATTCAGTACTTC.

The chain couples TRBV29-1 to TRBJ2-5; 8 nucleotides agree with TRBD2. V shed 5 bases and J 4 bases; nucleotides not matched to a gene: 0. Germline V lookup: CDR1 SQVTM, CDR2 ANQGSEA. The CDR3 consists of 11 residues. The CDR3 region has the DNA TGCAGCGTTAGCGGGAGAGAGACCCAGTACTTC. Translated, it gives CSVSGRETQYF.

The chain couples TRBV30 to TRBJ1-5; D ambiguous. Trimming took off 1 base at V and 0 bases at J, with 19 bases between the two ends. CDR3 length: 18 amino acids. The germline V gene encodes CDR1 GTSNPN and CDR2 SVGIG (reference sequence). The CDR3 here is CAWSGGRFGLNSNQPQHF. As DNA, the CDR3 is TGTGCCTGGAGTGGGGGTCGATTCGGACTAAATAGCAATCAGCCCCAGCATTTT.

The chain uses TRBV14 and TRBJ1-4, with unresolved D. The CDR3 is 13 amino acids. V dropped 3 bases and J dropped 7 bases, with 9 bases sitting between them. CDR1 and CDR2 (germline): SGHDN, FVKESK. The CDR3, as DNA: TGTGCCAGCAGCCATTTAGGAGTTGAAAAACTGTTTTTT. Its protein is CASSHLGVEKLFF.

Only a few counts were recorded for this clone. The V and J genes are TRBV15 and TRBJ2-7, with D perhaps TRBD1 (6 bases). This CDR3 has 15 amino acids. Between the trimmed V and J ends, which lost 0 bases and 1 base, there was a span of 10 bases. Germline V gives CDR1 LNHNV, CDR2 YYDKDF (reference sequence). The CDR3, as DNA: TGTGCCACCAGCAGAGATTCAGGACAGTCCTACGAGCAGTACTTC. It encodes CATSRDSGQSYEQYF.

The chain employs TRBV6-4 and TRBJ1-1; 7 bases are shared with TRBD1. Germline CDR1 and CDR2: MRHNA and SNTAGT. After removal of 5 bases from V and 6 bases from J, the junction contained 9 bases not matched to a gene. The CDR3 runs 14 residues. CDR3 loop: CASSQTGRGAEAFF. CDR3 nucleotide sequence: TGTGCCAGCAGTCAGACAGGGCGTGGGGCTGAAGCTTTCTTT.

This chain connects TRBV27 to TRBJ2-1; the match to TRBD2 covers 8 bases. The CDR3 extends over 15 amino acids. With V trimmed by 5 bases and J by 6 bases, 9 bases remained unmatched. Per germline, CDR1 MNHEY and CDR2 SMNVEV (reference sequence). This chain's CDR3 is CASSPPGLVGNEQFF. As DNA, the CDR3 is TGTGCCAGCAGTCCTCCGGGACTAGTGGGCAATGAGCAGTTCTTC.